These T cell receptor beta chains were read from a single sample in a study of blood T cell repertoires in COVID-19. Data came from immunoSEQ multiplex PCR; TCRdb stores just in-frame clones and leaves some out. The data hold hundreds of thousands of clones, with roughly 83% observed a single time. Specimen: peripheral blood. The receptors here all came from a woman aged 45-65 years with acute or convalescent COVID-19. CDR3s include the opening cysteine and the closing phenylalanine or tryptophan. Each record gives: CDR3 length, J gene, V gene, CDR3 protein.

>15|TRBJ1-4|TRBV2
CASSAVQAMNEKLFF
>17|TRBJ2-3|TRBV19
CASSYLVLAGAADTQYF
>14|TRBJ1-5|TRBV7-2
CASSQGQPNQPQHF
>12|TRBJ2-1|TRBV19
CASSHRVYEQFF
>15|TRBJ2-7|TRBV11-2
CASTPTSGVRYEQYF
>12|TRBJ1-2|TRBV24-1
CATSDRRYGYTF
>13|TRBJ2-7|TRBV29-1
CSVAGDAYYEQYF
>18|TRBJ2-1|TRBV7-2
CASSSPGGLGLVHFEQFF
>12|TRBJ1-2|TRBV12-3/TRBV12-4
CASRQGDYGYTF
>12|TRBJ2-7|TRBV20-1
CSASTESYEQYF
>14|TRBJ1-4|TRBV3-1/TRBV3-2
CASSPGLINEKLFF
>14|TRBJ1-2|TRBV10-3
CAISEEGIAYGYTF
>18|TRBJ2-7|TRBV15
CATSRTIPTSGGTYEQYF
>15|TRBJ2-5|TRBV21-1
CASAGPGGIQETQYF
>17|TRBJ2-2|TRBV5-4
CASSSALAGVNTGELFF